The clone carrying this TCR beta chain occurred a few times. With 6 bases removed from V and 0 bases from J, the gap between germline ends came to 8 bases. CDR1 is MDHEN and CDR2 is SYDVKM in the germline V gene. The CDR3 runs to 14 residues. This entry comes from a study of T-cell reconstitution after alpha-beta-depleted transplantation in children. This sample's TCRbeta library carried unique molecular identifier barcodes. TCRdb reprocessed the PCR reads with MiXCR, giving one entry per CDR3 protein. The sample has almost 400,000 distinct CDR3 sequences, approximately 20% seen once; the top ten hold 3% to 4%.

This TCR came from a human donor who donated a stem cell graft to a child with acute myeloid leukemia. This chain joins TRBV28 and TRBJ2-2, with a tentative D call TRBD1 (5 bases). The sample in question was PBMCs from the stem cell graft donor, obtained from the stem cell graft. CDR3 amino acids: CASRRTTNTGELFF. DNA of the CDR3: TGTGCCAGCAGGAGGACAACGAACACCGGGGAGCTGTTTTTT.